This T cell receptor (beta chain) is from a study of T cell responses to AZD1222 COVID-19 vaccine. Study observations and caveats: Only six individuals given AZD1222 were seropositive at baseline. Females made up more of the donors, who were largely white British, and clonal diversity may have come out too low. Unmutated regions of variants are reportedly targeted by nearly half of spike-specific TCRs.

Germline CDR1 SEHNR, CDR2 FQNEAQ (reference sequence). V shed 3 bases and J 8 bases; nucleotides not matched to a gene: 5. This CDR3 has 14 amino acids. The repertoire was sequenced with immunoSEQ multiplex PCR; TCRdb's copy has only in-frame clones and lacks some. The sample carries 95,000 to 150,000 clones, around nine tenths recorded once. A note on this clone: The target antigen is unknown.

The sample consisted of peripheral blood, taken on day 0 of AZD1222 vaccination. This rearrangement joins TRBV7-9 to TRBJ2-3, with TRBD1 matching over 10 bases. The sequence was obtained from an adult in good health. CDR3 in DNA: TGTGCCAGCAGCTTGGGACAGGGGCCCGGTACGCAGTATTTT. This sequence encodes CASSLGQGPGTQYF.